Listed below are T cell receptor beta chains from one sample, sequenced in a study of cytotoxic CD8 clonotypes in ibrutinib-treated CLL. Data came from immunoSEQ multiplex PCR; TCRdb stores just in-frame clones and leaves some out. The sample holds approximately 330,000 clones, more than 65% seen once. This specimen consisted of PBMCs, obtained before ibrutinib treatment. The source is a human donor with chronic lymphocytic leukemia. Each CDR3 is given with its conserved first and last residue. The order of the fields is V gene, clone size, D gene, J gene, CDR3 DNA, CDR3 protein. D genes are given only for firm matches. Clone size, where shown, is once, few, many, or a class for clones that have expanded.

V gene: TRBV4-2; clone size: NA; D gene: TRBD2; J gene: TRBJ2-3; CDR3 DNA: TGTGCCAGCAGCCAGGCAATACTAGCGGGAGTTGAGGGAGATACGCAGTATTTT; CDR3 protein: CASSQAILAGVEGDTQYF
V gene: TRBV4-3; clone size: few; D gene: NA; J gene: TRBJ2-7; CDR3 DNA: TGCGCCAGCAGCCAAGATATGTACCAGCGGGCCTACGAGCAGTACTTC; CDR3 protein: CASSQDMYQRAYEQYF
V gene: TRBV5-4; clone size: NA; D gene: NA; J gene: TRBJ1-2; CDR3 DNA: TGTGCCAGCAGCTTGGGCGGCAACTATGGCTACACCTTC; CDR3 protein: CASSLGGNYGYTF
V gene: TRBV7-2; clone size: NA; D gene: NA; J gene: TRBJ2-7; CDR3 DNA: TGTGCCAGCAGTCTCCGGGACACCAGCTCCTACGAGCAGTACTTC; CDR3 protein: CASSLRDTSSYEQYF
V gene: TRBV5-4; clone size: NA; D gene: NA; J gene: TRBJ2-7; CDR3 DNA: TGTGCCAGCAGCTTATATAGGTTGAGCTCCTACGAGCAGTACTTC; CDR3 protein: CASSLYRLSSYEQYF
V gene: TRBV7-2; clone size: NA; D gene: TRBD2; J gene: TRBJ2-1; CDR3 DNA: TGTGCCAGCAGCTTGCCGGGACTAGTAGTGTTCTTC; CDR3 protein: CASSLPGLVVFF
V gene: TRBV7-9; clone size: NA; D gene: TRBD2; J gene: TRBJ2-1; CDR3 DNA: TGTGCCAGCAGGATGACTAGCGGGAGTGGGTATGAGCAGTTCTTC; CDR3 protein: CASRMTSGSGYEQFF
V gene: TRBV19; clone size: NA; D gene: TRBD2; J gene: TRBJ2-7; CDR3 DNA: TGTGCCAGTAGTATTCTACTAGCGGGAGTCAGCGAGCAGTACTTC; CDR3 protein: CASSILLAGVSEQYF
V gene: TRBV2; clone size: NA; D gene: NA; J gene: TRBJ1-5; CDR3 DNA: TGTGCCAGCAGTGGTTTGGGTCAGCCCCAGCATTTT; CDR3 protein: CASSGLGQPQHF
V gene: TRBV15; clone size: NA; D gene: NA; J gene: TRBJ1-1; CDR3 DNA: TGTGCCACCAGCAGAGATTGGGGGAACACTGAAGCTTTCTTT; CDR3 protein: CATSRDWGNTEAFF
V gene: TRBV27; clone size: few; D gene: NA; J gene: TRBJ1-2; CDR3 DNA: TGTGCCAGCAGTGCGGACAGCCCCGCTGGGGCTTACTATGGCTACACCTTC; CDR3 protein: CASSADSPAGAYYGYTF
V gene: TRBV9; clone size: NA; D gene: NA; J gene: TRBJ2-1; CDR3 DNA: TGTGCCAGCAGCCAAACTGTCGGGACGGCTGGCAATGAGCAGTTCTTC; CDR3 protein: CASSQTVGTAGNEQFF
V gene: TRBV25-1; clone size: NA; D gene: NA; J gene: TRBJ2-7; CDR3 DNA: TGTGCCAGCAGTGAACCAGGGTACGGGCAGTACTTC; CDR3 protein: CASSEPGYGQYF
V gene: TRBV9; clone size: NA; D gene: NA; J gene: TRBJ1-1; CDR3 DNA: TGTGCCAGCAGCGTAGCCGGGGATGAAGCTTTCTTT; CDR3 protein: CASSVAGDEAFF
V gene: TRBV5-6; clone size: once; D gene: NA; J gene: TRBJ1-1; CDR3 DNA: TGTGCCAGCAGCTTGCCCAGATTCACTGAAGCTTTCTTT; CDR3 protein: CASSLPRFTEAFF
V gene: TRBV30; clone size: NA; D gene: NA; J gene: TRBJ1-1; CDR3 DNA: TGTGCCTGGAGTGTACGGTGGAGGACCGACAAAGAGGACACTGAAGCTTTCTTT; CDR3 protein: CAWSVRWRTDKEDTEAFF
V gene: TRBV11-2; clone size: NA; D gene: NA; J gene: TRBJ2-7; CDR3 DNA: TGTGCCAGCAGCTTAGATGGACCTTTCGGCCACGAGCAGTACTTC; CDR3 protein: CASSLDGPFGHEQYF
V gene: TRBV9; clone size: NA; D gene: NA; J gene: TRBJ2-3; CDR3 DNA: TGTGCCAGCACCGTCGGTCAGGGAAACACAGATACGCAGTATTTT; CDR3 protein: CASTVGQGNTDTQYF
V gene: TRBV28; clone size: NA; D gene: TRBD1; J gene: TRBJ2-3; CDR3 DNA: TGTGCCAGCAGTCATCGGACAGGGGCAGATACGCAGTATTTT; CDR3 protein: CASSHRTGADTQYF
V gene: TRBV7-9; clone size: few; D gene: TRBD1; J gene: TRBJ1-1; CDR3 DNA: TGTGCCAGCAGCCCGGACAGGGGGTGGGACACTGAAGCTTTCTTT; CDR3 protein: CASSPDRGWDTEAFF
V gene: TRBV19; clone size: NA; D gene: TRBD1; J gene: TRBJ2-7; CDR3 DNA: TGTGCCAGTAGTTTTGGGGCAGGGGGCGCCTACGAGCAGTACTTC; CDR3 protein: CASSFGAGGAYEQYF
V gene: TRBV7-8; clone size: NA; D gene: NA; J gene: TRBJ1-1; CDR3 DNA: TGTGCCAGCAGCTTATTTCAGAACACTGAAGCTTTCTTT; CDR3 protein: CASSLFQNTEAFF
V gene: TRBV30; clone size: NA; D gene: NA; J gene: TRBJ1-1; CDR3 DNA: TGTGCCTGGGCAAGACAGGTGAACACTGAAGCTTTCTTT; CDR3 protein: CAWARQVNTEAFF
V gene: TRBV19; clone size: NA; D gene: NA; J gene: TRBJ1-2; CDR3 DNA: TGTGCCAGTAGTCTAGGGTGGACCACGCAGAGCTACACCTTC; CDR3 protein: CASSLGWTTQSYTF
V gene: TRBV12-5; clone size: NA; D gene: NA; J gene: TRBJ1-2; CDR3 DNA: TGTGCTAGTGGTAAGGACGCTTATGGCTACACCTTC; CDR3 protein: CASGKDAYGYTF
V gene: TRBV7-8; clone size: NA; D gene: NA; J gene: TRBJ2-1; CDR3 DNA: TGTGCCAGCAGCCGACTGAACAATGAGCAGTTCTTC; CDR3 protein: CASSRLNNEQFF
V gene: TRBV6-5; clone size: NA; D gene: NA; J gene: TRBJ1-4; CDR3 DNA: TGTGCCAGCAGCGCGGGGGGGCGGAATGAAAAACTGTTTTTT; CDR3 protein: CASSAGGRNEKLFF
V gene: TRBV10-2; clone size: NA; D gene: NA; J gene: TRBJ1-1; CDR3 DNA: TGCGCCAGCAAGTCCCGGACCGTGAACACTGAAGCTTTCTTT; CDR3 protein: CASKSRTVNTEAFF
V gene: TRBV2; clone size: NA; D gene: TRBD1; J gene: TRBJ2-3; CDR3 DNA: TGTGCCAGCGGGGACAGGGGGGTCACAGATACGCAGTATTTT; CDR3 protein: CASGDRGVTDTQYF
V gene: TRBV4-2; clone size: NA; D gene: TRBD2; J gene: TRBJ2-1; CDR3 DNA: TGTGCCAGCAGGATCAACCTAGCGGGTAACAATGAGCAGTTCTTC; CDR3 protein: CASRINLAGNNEQFF
V gene: TRBV25-1; clone size: NA; D gene: NA; J gene: TRBJ2-7; CDR3 DNA: TGTGCCAGCAGTGATTCGACACTCTCCTACGAGCAGTACTTC; CDR3 protein: CASSDSTLSYEQYF
V gene: TRBV18; clone size: NA; D gene: NA; J gene: TRBJ2-3; CDR3 DNA: TGTGCCAGCTCACCGTCCGGGACCCAGACGACAGATACGCAGTATTTT; CDR3 protein: CASSPSGTQTTDTQYF
V gene: TRBV5-6; clone size: NA; D gene: TRBD2; J gene: TRBJ2-2; CDR3 DNA: TGTGCCAGCAGCTTGCCGACTAGCGGGAAAGCTCAGAACACCGGGGAGCTGTTTTTT; CDR3 protein: CASSLPTSGKAQNTGELFF
V gene: TRBV2; clone size: few; D gene: TRBD2; J gene: TRBJ2-7; CDR3 DNA: TGTGCCAGCAGGAAGCGGGAGCAGCAGTACTTC; CDR3 protein: CASRKREQQYF
V gene: TRBV29-1; clone size: NA; D gene: NA; J gene: TRBJ1-2; CDR3 DNA: TGCAGCGCCTCAGGGAACTATGGCTACACCTTC; CDR3 protein: CSASGNYGYTF
V gene: TRBV14; clone size: NA; D gene: TRBD2; J gene: TRBJ2-3; CDR3 DNA: TGTGCCAGCAGTCCATTAGCGGGAGAGACAGATACGCAGTATTTT; CDR3 protein: CASSPLAGETDTQYF
V gene: TRBV5-1; clone size: NA; D gene: TRBD2; J gene: TRBJ2-7; CDR3 DNA: TGCGCCAGCAGCTTGGGGAGACTAGCGTCTCCAAGCGAGCAGTACTTC; CDR3 protein: CASSLGRLASPSEQYF
V gene: TRBV5-6; clone size: few; D gene: NA; J gene: TRBJ1-4; CDR3 DNA: TGTGCCAGCAGCATTGACCCTGCGGATGAAAAACTGTTTTTT; CDR3 protein: CASSIDPADEKLFF
V gene: TRBV6-1; clone size: once; D gene: NA; J gene: TRBJ2-1; CDR3 DNA: TGTGCCAGCAAGCAGAGCTACAATGAGCAGTTCTTC; CDR3 protein: CASKQSYNEQFF
V gene: TRBV5-1; clone size: NA; D gene: NA; J gene: TRBJ2-3; CDR3 DNA: TGCGCCAGCAGCTACGAGTGGCGGGATCGAGATACGCAGTATTTT; CDR3 protein: CASSYEWRDRDTQYF
V gene: TRBV10-3; clone size: NA; D gene: NA; J gene: TRBJ1-4; CDR3 DNA: TGTGCCATCAGTGAGTCGGAGGAAAAACTGTTTTTT; CDR3 protein: CAISESEEKLFF
V gene: TRBV5-6; clone size: NA; D gene: NA; J gene: TRBJ2-1; CDR3 DNA: TGTGCCAGCAGCCCCGAAGGGCGCGGTGCGTTCTTC; CDR3 protein: CASSPEGRGAFF
V gene: TRBV18; clone size: NA; D gene: TRBD1; J gene: TRBJ2-7; CDR3 DNA: TGTGCCAGCTCACCGCGGACAGGGAGCTCCTACGAGCAGTACTTC; CDR3 protein: CASSPRTGSSYEQYF
V gene: TRBV7-2; clone size: once; D gene: NA; J gene: TRBJ1-1; CDR3 DNA: TGTGCCAGCAGCTTAACTTCCAGCGCGGGGAACACTGAAGCTTTCTTT; CDR3 protein: CASSLTSSAGNTEAFF
V gene: TRBV15; clone size: NA; D gene: NA; J gene: TRBJ2-5; CDR3 DNA: TGTGCCACCAGCAGAGATCTAGTAGAGACCCAGTACTTC; CDR3 protein: CATSRDLVETQYF
V gene: TRBV25-1; clone size: few; D gene: TRBD1; J gene: TRBJ2-3; CDR3 DNA: TGTGCCAGCAGCCGGACAGGGCCAGATACGCAGTATTTT; CDR3 protein: CASSRTGPDTQYF
V gene: TRBV4-3; clone size: NA; D gene: NA; J gene: TRBJ2-1; CDR3 DNA: TGCGCCAGCAGCCAAGTATCCGTAAACAATGAGCAGTTCTTC; CDR3 protein: CASSQVSVNNEQFF
V gene: TRBV28; clone size: NA; D gene: NA; J gene: TRBJ1-3; CDR3 DNA: TGTGCCAGCAGTTTGGGGTATTACTCTGGAAACACCATATATTTT; CDR3 protein: CASSLGYYSGNTIYF
V gene: TRBV19; clone size: NA; D gene: NA; J gene: TRBJ1-2; CDR3 DNA: TGTGCCAGTAGTATCGCAGGGCTGAACTATGGCTACACCTTC; CDR3 protein: CASSIAGLNYGYTF
V gene: TRBV9; clone size: NA; D gene: NA; J gene: TRBJ2-1; CDR3 DNA: TGTGCCAGCAGCGGTCGTGTCGTCAATGAGCAGTTCTTC; CDR3 protein: CASSGRVVNEQFF
V gene: TRBV9; clone size: few; D gene: NA; J gene: TRBJ2-5; CDR3 DNA: TGTGCCAGCAGCCCCCCGGGTTTGGGGGCCCTAGAGACCCAGTACTTC; CDR3 protein: CASSPPGLGALETQYF
V gene: TRBV5-1; clone size: NA; D gene: TRBD2; J gene: TRBJ2-1; CDR3 DNA: TGCGCCAGCAGCTTGGCCGGTAGCGGGACCTACAATGAGCAGTTCTTC; CDR3 protein: CASSLAGSGTYNEQFF